The 10 T cell receptor beta chains below come from one sample, sequenced in a study of T cell responses to AZD1222 COVID-19 vaccine. Data came from immunoSEQ multiplex PCR; TCRdb stores just in-frame clones and leaves some out. The sample lists approximately 82,000 clones, around nine tenths occurring once. This material consisted of peripheral blood, taken on day 0 of AZD1222 vaccination. These receptors came from an adult in good health.

A single count supports this clone. V is TRBV7-2 and J is TRBJ1-1; 10 nucleotides match TRBD1. Trimming cost V 6 bases and J 7 bases; bases outside gene matches: 11. CDR3 size: 15 residues. The germline V gene has CDR1 SGHTA and CDR2 FQGNSA. The CDR3 here is CASSRTGTGAREAFF. The CDR3 coding sequence is TGTGCCAGCAGTCGCACCGGGACAGGGGCCCGTGAAGCTTTCTTT.

V gene TRBV7-8 combines with J gene TRBJ1-1, with D unresolved. There are 13 residues in the CDR3. From germline, CDR1 is SGHVS and CDR2 FQNEAQ. Trimming pared 5 bases from V and 9 bases from J, leaving 16 bases between. The CDR3 nucleotides are TGTGCCAGCAGCCAGGAGTCTCGACTGAAAGCTTTCTTT. Translated: CASSQESRLKAFF. The full variable domain, its missing parts supplied by reference TRBV7-8 and TRBJ1-1, is GAGVSQSPRYKVAKRGQDVALRCDPISGHVSLFWYQQALGQGPEFLTYFQNEAQLDKSGLPSDRFFAERPEGSVSTLKIQRTQQEDSAVYLCASSQESRLKAFFGQGTRLTVV.

The J gene is TRBJ1-2, the V gene TRBV30; TRBD1 matches at 9 bases. J lost 0 bases, V lost 0 bases, and 8 bases had no gene match. This CDR3 has 17 amino acids. From germline, CDR1 is GTSNPN and CDR2 SVGIG (reference sequence). CDR3 residues: CAWSVGTGTLPNYGYTF. The CDR3 DNA is TGTGCCTGGAGTGTGGGGACAGGGACCCTCCCTAACTATGGCTACACCTTC.

This chain uses TRBV7-2 with TRBJ2-7; D might be TRBD1 (6 bases). Trimming removed 1 base at V and 4 bases at J, with 14 bases between. The CDR3 has 15 amino acids. Germline loops: CDR1 SGHTA, CDR2 FQGNSA. The CDR3 loop reads CASSLDLGGTYEQYF. The CDR3 DNA reads as TGTGCCAGCAGCTTAGATCTAGGGGGTACATACGAGCAGTACTTC.

The gene calls are TRBV5-4 and TRBJ2-2; 7 bases match TRBD1. CDR3 length equals 16 residues. The V gene end was trimmed by 4 bases and the J gene end by 1 base; junction bases not matched to a gene: 7. Germline-derived CDR1 and CDR2 are SGHNT and YYREEE (reference sequence). The CDR3 sequence is CASSRPGQLNTGELFF. DNA of the CDR3: TGTGCCAGCAGCCGCCCGGGACAGCTGAACACCGGGGAGCTGTTTTTT.

This chain links TRBV15 with TRBJ1-1; possible D gene TRBD1, 6 bases. Trimming removed 1 base at V and 6 bases at J, with 15 bases between. The CDR3 covers 15 residues. Germline V gene lookup returns CDR1 LNHNV and CDR2 YYDKDF (reference sequence). The CDR3 is CATSRGWTRGSEAFF. For the CDR3, the DNA is TGTGCCACCAGCAGAGGGTGGACGAGGGGGTCTGAAGCTTTCTTT.

The J gene is TRBJ1-1, the V gene TRBV7-9; 10 nucleotides agree with TRBD1. The J segment lost 0 bases and the V segment lost 1 base, leaving 2 bases of the junction unmatched. The CDR3 has 16 residues. From germline, CDR1 is SEHNR and CDR2 FQNEAQ (reference sequence). The CDR3 here is CASSLGGQGLNTEAFF. Written as DNA, the CDR3 is TGTGCCAGCAGCTTAGGGGGACAGGGGTTGAACACTGAAGCTTTCTTT.

J is TRBJ2-7 and V is TRBV7-9, with D perhaps given as TRBD1 or TRBD2 (5 bases each). The CDR3 has 14 amino acids. Looked up from germline, CDR1 is SEHNR and CDR2 is FQNEAQ (reference sequence). V was trimmed by 1 base and J by 0 bases, leaving 7 bases between them. The DNA of the CDR3 is TGTGCCAGCAGCTTAGGGGGGAACTCCTACGAGCAGTACTTC. Translated: CASSLGGNSYEQYF. Combining the CDR3 with reference TRBV7-9 and TRBJ2-7 gives the whole variable domain DTGVSQNPRHKITKRGQNVTFRCDPISEHNRLYWYRQTLGQGPEFLTYFQNEAQLEKSRLLSDRFSAERPKGSFSTLEIQRTEQGDSAMYLCASSLGGNSYEQYFGPGTRLTVT.

The V and J genes are TRBV6-5 and TRBJ1-2; no clear D gene. The germline V gene encodes CDR1 MNHEY and CDR2 SVGAGI. The V end was cut by 2 bases, the J end by 5 bases, with 15 bases between. This CDR3 comprises 15 residues. The CDR3 DNA follows: TGTGCCAGCAGTTACCAAGGCGGCGGGAGATATGGCTACACCTTC. It codes for CASSYQGGGRYGYTF.

This sequence joins TRBV2 and TRBJ1-5, with TRBD1 identical over 7 bases. This CDR3 is 14 amino acids long. The germline gives CDR1 SNHLY, CDR2 FYNNEI. The junction had 4 bases not matched to a gene; V was cut back by 6 bases and J by 2 bases. The CDR3: CASSGQARNQPQHF. In DNA form, the CDR3 reads TGTGCCAGCAGCGGACAGGCCCGCAATCAGCCCCAGCATTTT.